Presented here are 32 T cell receptor beta chains from one specimen sequenced in a study of T cell clonality in common variable immunodeficiency. Clones were read by immunoSEQ multiplex PCR, and TCRdb kept only the in-frame ones, dropping some. The sample shows over 30,000 clones, none of them appearing just once. The sample comprised peripheral blood mononuclear cells. The receptors derive from a person aged 18 to 70 in good health.

This clone was observed a handful of times. CDR3 bases read: TGTGCCAGCTCACGCCGGGACAGCTTTAATAATGAG. Translated: CASSRRDSFNNE. The entire CDR3 is CASSRRDSFNNEQFF. V and J are TRBV18 and TRBJ2-1, with 7 bases lining up with TRBD1. The CDR3 goes on 3 residues after the read ends, and that part is filled in from the germline J gene. Germline CDR1 KGHSH, CDR2 LQKENI. V trimming: 4 bases; J trimming: 7 bases; junction bases outside the gene matches: 10. This CDR3 has 15 residues.

Many counts were recorded for this clone. With the read ending 3 residues before the CDR3 end, the germline J gene is used to fill in that end. This chain joins TRBV7-2 and TRBJ2-5, with D perhaps TRBD1 (5 bases). Germline V gene lookup returns CDR1 SGHTA and CDR2 FQGNSA. The CDR3 is made up of 13 amino acids. Between the trimmed V and J ends, which lost 3 bases and 5 bases, there was a span of 10 bases. The CDR3 is CASSFRSGETQYF. CDR3 DNA, as far as it was read: TGTGCCAGCAGCTTTAGGTCAGGGGAGACC.

Concerning this clone: Coverage ceases 3 residues before the CDR3 finishes, and the germline J gene fills in the end. V usage is TRBV19 and J usage is TRBJ2-7; D possibly corresponds to TRBD1 (6 bases). The ends were cut back, 3 bases at V and 0 bases at J, with 12 bases in the middle. The V gene's germline CDR1 is LNHDA and CDR2 SQIVND (reference sequence). The CDR3 length is 15 residues. The CDR3 DNA, read in part, is TGTGCCAGTAGTATTCAAGGGGGACCCTCCTACGAG. It is translated as CASSIQGGPSYE. The full-length CDR3 reads as CASSIQGGPSYEQYF.

There are a few counts of this clone. The sequenced fragment ends 3 residues before the CDR3 boundary, so the rest is inferred from the germline J gene. The chain couples TRBV30 to TRBJ1-5, with a possible D match to TRBD1 (5 bases). Germline V lookup: CDR1 GTSNPN, CDR2 SVGIG (reference sequence). Trimming pared 0 bases from V and 2 bases from J, leaving 14 bases between. This CDR3 is built from 16 residues. CDR3 residues: CAWSVPSGSGNQPQHF. CDR3 bases read: TGTGCCTGGAGTGTACCTTCAGGGTCCGGCAATCAGCCC.

As to this clone: The read terminates 3 residues ahead of where the CDR3 ends, so the germline J gene completes it. V and J are TRBV13 and TRBJ2-7; D is uncertain. The CDR3 contains 15 residues. Germline-derived CDR1 and CDR2 are PRHDT and FYEKMQ (reference sequence). The V end lost 5 bases, the J end lost 2 bases, and 16 bases lay between the germline ends. The CDR3 sequence is CASSPGTDEPYEQYF. The sequenced CDR3 bases are TGTGCCAGCAGCCCCGGCACAGACGAGCCCTACGAG.

This clone was observed a handful of times. The sequenced fragment ends 3 residues before the CDR3 boundary, so the rest is inferred from the germline J gene. The chain joins TRBV13 to TRBJ2-2; 11 bases agree with TRBD2. The CDR3 extends over 17 amino acids. Germline V gene lookup returns CDR1 PRHDT and CDR2 FYEKMQ (reference sequence). With V trimmed by 5 bases and J by 1 base, 6 bases remained unmatched. The sequenced part of the CDR3 DNA is TGTGCCAGCAGCCCCAGACTAGCGGGAAAGAACACCGGGGAG. This encodes CASSPRLAGKNTGE. The entire CDR3 protein is CASSPRLAGKNTGELFF.

About this clone: The read finishes 3 residues shy of the CDR3 end, and the germline J gene is used to complete it. The chain combines TRBV5-1 with TRBJ2-5; TRBD1 might be the D (5 bases). Deletions cut 4 bases from V and 3 bases from J, with 13 bases between. CDR1 is SGHRS and CDR2 is YFSETQ in the germline V gene. The CDR3 consists of 14 residues. CDR3 loop: CASSRSQVEETQYF. CDR3 DNA, as far as it was read: TGCGCCAGCAGCCGGTCACAGGTAGAAGAGACC.

This clone has a count of ten or more. The CDR3 goes on 3 residues after the read ends, and that part is filled in from the germline J gene. The chain carries TRBV2 and TRBJ2-1; 9 nucleotides line up with TRBD2. The trim removed 6 bases at V and 3 bases at J, leaving 9 bases unmatched. CDR3 length equals 16 residues. Per the germline V gene, CDR1 is SNHLY and CDR2 is FYNNEI. The CDR3 sequence is CASRAGSSGGYNEQFF. CDR3 DNA (partial): TGTGCCAGCAGGGCCGGTAGTAGCGGGGGCTACAATGAG.

Worth noting for this clone: The CDR3 extends 3 residues past the end of the read, so its final part is completed from the germline J gene. The V gene is TRBV30, the J gene TRBJ1-3; a possible D gene is TRBD1 (6 bases). CDR3 size: 15 residues. Germline lookup yields CDR1 GTSNPN and CDR2 SVGIG (reference sequence). V was trimmed by 2 bases and J by 1 base, leaving 12 bases between them. CDR3 DNA, as far as it was read: TGTGCCTGGAGTCAGGGGATTGGGTCTGGAAACACC. This codes for CAWSQGIGSGNT. The entire CDR3 sequence reads CAWSQGIGSGNTIYF.

This clone appeared many times. The read comes to an end 3 residues before the CDR3 does, leaving the germline J gene to fill in the end. The chain links TRBV5-1 to TRBJ2-3, with TRBD2 identical over 8 bases. The CDR3 totals 15 residues. Trimming took 4 bases from V and 2 from J; bases not matched to a gene: 6. Germline CDR1 reads SGHRS; CDR2 reads YFSETQ. The CDR3 bases that were read are TGCGCCAGCAGCATGACAGCGGGAGACACAGATACG. Its protein product is CASSMTAGDTDT. The full CDR3 reads CASSMTAGDTDTQYF.

This clone was detected many times. The CDR3 goes on 3 residues after the read ends, and that part is filled in from the germline J gene. This chain connects TRBV9 to TRBJ2-2, with TRBD2 matching over 8 bases. This CDR3 contains 15 residues. The V and J ends lost 0 bases and 4 bases, in that order; junction bases with no gene match: 2. In germline, CDR1 is SGDLS, CDR2 YYNGEE. CDR3 DNA, as far as it was read: TGTGCCAGCAGCGTAGACGGGAGGGGCACCGGGGAG. Amino acids: CASSVDGRGTGE. Given in full, the CDR3 is CASSVDGRGTGELFF.

This clone was recorded many times. Read coverage stops 3 residues before the CDR3 terminus; the germline J gene supplies the remainder. V usage is TRBV4-2 and J usage is TRBJ1-5; TRBD1 matches at 12 bases. Trimming cost V 4 bases and J 0 bases; bases outside gene matches: 7. CDR1 LGHNA and CDR2 YNFKEQ come from the germline V gene. The CDR3 has 18 amino acids. Incomplete CDR3 DNA: TGTGCCAGCAGCCGCGGGACAGGGGGCCCCTATAGCAATCAGCCC. Translating gives CASSRGTGGPYSNQP. The whole CDR3 sequence reads CASSRGTGGPYSNQPQHF.

Worth noting for this clone: The CDR3 end falls 3 residues outside the read, so it is completed with the germline J gene. This chain links TRBV13 with TRBJ1-1; no clear D gene. Germline CDR1 and CDR2: PRHDT and FYEKMQ (reference sequence). This CDR3 is built from 18 residues. With 5 bases removed from V and 1 base from J, the gap between germline ends came to 23 bases. The CDR3 bases that were read are TGTGCCAGCAGCAAAGATGGTTCCCACCTACCATCGAACACTGAA. This translates into CASSKDGSHLPSNTE. The whole CDR3 sequence reads CASSKDGSHLPSNTEAFF.

This clone has a handful of counts. Partial CDR3 DNA: TGCGCCAGCAGCCCGGCCGGGGGGCCCTACGAG. It yields the protein CASSPAGGPYE. The entire CDR3 protein is CASSPAGGPYEQYF. V gene TRBV5-1 combines with J gene TRBJ2-7; D may be TRBD2 (7 bases). The read comes to an end 3 residues before the CDR3 does, leaving the germline J gene to fill in the end. This CDR3 has 14 residues. Trimming took 4 bases from V and 2 from J, leaving 13 bases between them. Germline V gives CDR1 SGHRS, CDR2 YFSETQ.

This clone was seen repeatedly, ten times or more. The read stops 3 residues short of the end of the CDR3; the missing end is completed from the germline J gene. This sequence joins TRBV5-8 and TRBJ2-3; perhaps TRBD1 as D (6 bases). CDR3 length: 14 residues. V dropped 7 bases and J dropped 4 bases, with 16 bases sitting between them. Germline-derived CDR1 and CDR2 are SGHTS and YDEGEE. CDR3 residues: CASDRQAFPDTQYF. Partial CDR3 DNA: TGTGCCAGCGACCGACAGGCCTTCCCAGATACG.

In its sample, this clone was seen many times. The CDR3 end is not reached by the read, which stops 3 residues before it; the germline J gene fills it in. The chain is built from TRBV7-3 and TRBJ2-5; D might be TRBD1 (5 bases). V lost 5 bases, J lost 5 bases, and 12 bases lay in between. Germline V gene lookup returns CDR1 SGHTA and CDR2 FQGTGA. The CDR3 spans 13 residues. Partial CDR3 DNA: TGTGCCAGCAGCCCTGGGGCTACGGAGACC. Protein sequence: CASSPGATET. The entire CDR3 protein is CASSPGATETQYF.

This clone was detected ten times or more. With the read ending 3 residues before the CDR3 end, the germline J gene is used to fill in that end. The chain employs TRBV14 and TRBJ1-2; a possible D gene is TRBD1 (5 bases). The V gene lost 1 base and the J gene lost 3 bases, with 6 bases spanning the gap. Germline lookup yields CDR1 SGHDN and CDR2 FVKESK. CDR3 length: 13 residues. The chain's CDR3 is CASSQGQHYGYTF. The CDR3 bases that were read are TGTGCCAGCAGCCAAGGACAGCACTATGGC. The variable domain in full, completed from reference TRBV14 and TRBJ1-2, reads EAGVTQFPSHSVIEKGQTVTLRCDPISGHDNLYWYRRVMGKEIKFLLHFVKESKQDESGMPNNRFLAERTGGTYSTLKVQPAELEDSGVYFCASSQGQHYGYTFGSGTRLTVV.

This clone was detected many times. The CDR3 extends 3 residues past the end of the read, so its final part is completed from the germline J gene. Other DNA sequences in the same sample also yield this CDR3. The chain employs TRBV5-6 and TRBJ1-2; D unclear. The germline V gene encodes CDR1 SGHDT and CDR2 YYEEEE. The CDR3 is 14 amino acids. Trimming left V 5 bases short and J 5 bases short, with 16 bases between. The sequenced part of the CDR3 DNA is TGTGCCAGCAGAACTAGTGGGGAGGCTTATGGC. Residues: CASRTSGEAYG. The CDR3 reads in full as CASRTSGEAYGYTF.

This clone was observed many times. Partial CDR3 DNA: TGTGCCAGCAGTGAGGCTCGTCAGGGAAACACC. Protein: CASSEARQGNT. The whole CDR3 reads CASSEARQGNTIYF. The chain is built from TRBV2 and TRBJ1-3; D is ambiguous. The CDR3 is cut off 3 residues early in the read; its end comes from the germline J gene. Germline V gene data show CDR1 as SNHLY and CDR2 as FYNNEI. This CDR3 has 14 residues. Trimming took off 3 bases at V and 4 bases at J, with 10 bases between the two ends.

About this clone itself: The read gets to within 3 residues of the CDR3 end, and the germline J gene fills in the rest. V usage is TRBV18 and J usage is TRBJ2-3; 7 nucleotides match TRBD1. Germline CDR1 and CDR2: KGHSH and LQKENI. The CDR3 is 15 residues long. CDR3 sequence: CASSQGAPSNQPQYF. The covered CDR3 bases are TGTGCCAGCTCACAGGGGGCGCCTAGCAATCAGCCG.

This clone was counted ten times or more. The read terminates 3 residues ahead of where the CDR3 ends, so the germline J gene completes it. This chain joins TRBV7-8 and TRBJ2-1, with D perhaps TRBD2 (5 bases). The ends were cut back, 2 bases at V and 7 bases at J, with 9 bases in the middle. Germline V lookup: CDR1 SGHVS, CDR2 FQNEAQ. The CDR3 totals 13 residues. The sequenced CDR3 bases are TGTGCCAGCAGCTTATTTTCGGGGAATGAG. Amino acid sequence: CASSLFSGNE. The whole CDR3 protein is CASSLFSGNEQFF.

This clone has at least ten counts. The observed sequence ends 3 residues before the CDR3 terminus, with the missing tail filled in from the germline J gene. The chain joins TRBV20-1 to TRBJ1-2; 7 nucleotides match TRBD1. The germline V gene encodes CDR1 DFQATT and CDR2 SNEGSKA (reference sequence). The CDR3 totals 14 residues. The ends lost 2 bases at V and 4 bases at J; junction bases unmatched: 7. The chain's CDR3 is CSARRDRASYGYTF. The DNA read from the CDR3 is TGCAGTGCTAGAAGGGACAGAGCCAGCTATGGC.

This clone was counted many times. Coverage ceases 3 residues before the CDR3 finishes, and the germline J gene fills in the end. The V gene is TRBV7-6, the J gene TRBJ2-6, with 9 bases that match TRBD1. The junction had 5 bases not matched to a gene; V was cut back by 5 bases and J by 0 bases. Per the germline V gene, CDR1 is SGHVS and CDR2 is FNYEAQ. This CDR3 comprises 17 residues. Partial CDR3 DNA: TGTGCCAGCAGCCTGGGACAGGGCACCTCTGGGGCCAACGTC. This codes for CASSLGQGTSGANV. The CDR3 in its entirety is CASSLGQGTSGANVLTF.

This clone has a count of ten or more. Coverage ceases 3 residues before the CDR3 finishes, and the germline J gene fills in the end. The chain employs TRBV18 and TRBJ1-5, with D perhaps matching TRBD1 (6 bases). The CDR3 sequence is 14 residues long. Germline CDR1 is KGHSH and CDR2 is LQKENI. Trimming removed 4 bases at V and 5 bases at J, with 12 bases between. Partial CDR3 DNA: TGTGCCAGCTCACTTTACAGGGACGATCAGCCC. This codes for CASSLYRDDQP. The entire CDR3 protein is CASSLYRDDQPQHF.

Many counts were recorded for this clone. The CDR3 end falls 3 residues outside the read, so it is completed with the germline J gene. This chain links TRBV5-4 with TRBJ2-1, with TRBD1 matching over 11 bases. Germline V gene lookup returns CDR1 SGHNT and CDR2 YYREEE (reference sequence). V was pared by 3 bases and J by 3 bases, with 2 bases of the junction left unmatched. The CDR3 loop spans 15 amino acids. CDR3 DNA, as far as it was read: TGTGCCAGCAGCTGGGACAGGGGGGACTACAATGAG. This gives the protein CASSWDRGDYNE. The full CDR3 is CASSWDRGDYNEQFF. Full variable domain (remainder filled in from reference TRBV5-4 and TRBJ2-1): ETGVTQSPTHLIKTRGQQVTLRCSSQSGHNTVSWYQQALGQGPQFIFQYYREEENGRGNFPPRFSGLQFPNYSSELNVNALELDDSALYLCASSWDRGDYNEQFFGPGTRLTVL.

This clone was seen many times. The sequence runs out 3 residues before the end of the CDR3; the remainder is reconstructed from the germline J gene. This sample also contains other DNA sequences that code for the same CDR3. The chain combines TRBV7-8 with TRBJ2-7; 7 bases map to TRBD1. V lost 3 bases and J lost 1; bases outside the gene matches: 6. The CDR3 is 15 residues long. From germline, CDR1 is SGHVS and CDR2 FQNEAQ. The covered CDR3 bases are TGTGCCAGCAGCTTGACCGCGACAGGGTCCTACGAG. Translated: CASSLTATGSYE. Given in full, the CDR3 is CASSLTATGSYEQYF.

This clone came up a few times. The CDR3 goes on 3 residues after the read ends, and that part is filled in from the germline J gene. The chain links TRBV5-4 to TRBJ2-1, with 8 bases aligning to TRBD2. The CDR3 covers 15 residues. Germline V lookup: CDR1 SGHNT, CDR2 YYREEE (reference sequence). Germline trimming cut 2 bases from V and 0 bases from J; bases unmatched to any gene: 1. CDR3 DNA (partial): TGTGCCAGCAGCTTCAGCGGGAGCTCCTACAATGAG. Translating gives CASSFSGSSYNE. The full CDR3 sequence reads CASSFSGSSYNEQFF.

This clone was detected ten times or more. The CDR3 goes on 3 residues after the read ends, and that part is filled in from the germline J gene. The rearrangement uses TRBV7-8 and TRBJ2-7; 15 bases map to TRBD2. The junction had 7 bases not matched to a gene; V was cut back by 4 bases and J by 0 bases. Germline values: CDR1 SGHVS, CDR2 FQNEAQ. The CDR3 has 18 amino acids. The sequenced CDR3 bases are TGTGCCAGCAGCTCTCCGGGACTAGCGGGGGGCTTCTCCTACGAG. This sequence encodes CASSSPGLAGGFSYE. The entire CDR3 reads CASSSPGLAGGFSYEQYF.

This clone occurred many times. Read sequence stops 3 residues before the CDR3 end, and the germline J gene provides the missing end. The rearrangement joins TRBV6-1 to TRBJ2-2; the D gene could be TRBD1 or TRBD2 (5 bases each). This CDR3 is 15 amino acids long. Germline V gene data show CDR1 as MNHNS and CDR2 as SASEGT. Incomplete CDR3 DNA: TGTGCCAGCAGTGGCCTCGAGGGGTCTAATGAAAAG. The encoded protein is CASSGLEGSNEK. The CDR3 reads in full as CASSGLEGSNEKLFF.

The sample holds many counts of this clone. Sequencing ends 3 residues short of the CDR3 end; the germline J gene provides the rest. The chain joins TRBV5-4 to TRBJ2-1; tentative D call: TRBD1 (6 bases). Trimming took 2 bases from V and 6 from J, leaving 9 bases between them. Germline CDR1 reads SGHNT; CDR2 reads YYREEE (reference sequence). CDR3 size: 13 residues. The CDR3 bases that were read are TGTGCCAGCAGCTTCCGAGGGGGCAATGAG. Translated, it gives CASSFRGGNE. The entire CDR3 reads CASSFRGGNEQFF.

This clone appeared many times. The read ends 3 residues before the CDR3 terminus; that terminus is restored from the germline J gene. This chain connects TRBV20-1 to TRBJ1-5, with D possibly being TRBD1 (6 bases). Looked up from germline, CDR1 is DFQATT and CDR2 is SNEGSKA (reference sequence). The CDR3 spans 13 residues. Trimming stripped 3 bases from V and 6 bases from J, with 12 bases between. CDR3 protein: CSAREQGGQPQHF. CDR3 DNA, as far as it was read: TGCAGTGCTAGGGAACAGGGAGGTCAGCCC.

The DNA read from the CDR3 is TGCAGTGCTAGAAGGGCGGGGGTTAGCACAGATACG. It encodes CSARRAGVSTDT. The whole CDR3 sequence reads CSARRAGVSTDTQYF. This chain links TRBV20-1 with TRBJ2-3, with 7 positions matching TRBD2. The read stops 3 residues short of the end of the CDR3; the missing end is completed from the germline J gene. From germline, CDR1 is DFQATT and CDR2 SNEGSKA (reference sequence). CDR3 length: 15 amino acids. Trimming at V came to 2 bases and at J to 0 bases, leaving 5 bases not matched to a gene.